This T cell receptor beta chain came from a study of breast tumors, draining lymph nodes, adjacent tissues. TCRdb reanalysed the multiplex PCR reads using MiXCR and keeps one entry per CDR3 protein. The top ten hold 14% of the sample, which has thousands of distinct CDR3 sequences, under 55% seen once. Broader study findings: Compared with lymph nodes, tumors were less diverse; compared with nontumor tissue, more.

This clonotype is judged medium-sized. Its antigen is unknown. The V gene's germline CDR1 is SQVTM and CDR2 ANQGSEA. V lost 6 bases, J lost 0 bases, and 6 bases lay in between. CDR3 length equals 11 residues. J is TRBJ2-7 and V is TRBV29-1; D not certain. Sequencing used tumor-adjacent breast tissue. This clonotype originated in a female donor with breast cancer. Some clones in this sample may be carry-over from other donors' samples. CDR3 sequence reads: CSVGHSYEQYF. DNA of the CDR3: TGCAGCGTCGGCCACTCCTACGAGCAGTACTTC.